This record concerns one T cell receptor beta chain sequence. TCRdb reprocessed the RT-PCR reads via MiXCR and lists one record per CDR3 protein. This table has approximately 700,000 distinct CDR3 sequences, around 16% appearing once. Germline CDR1 and CDR2: DFQATT and SNEGSKA (reference sequence). The CDR3 has 13 residues. These data come from a study of response to subunit inactivated influenza vaccine. This clonotype was sampled from a man between 45 and 60 years old who received an inactivated influenza vaccine. This material consisted of PBMCs from blood, taken 12 days after vaccination. The chain couples TRBV20-1 to TRBJ2-7, with no clear D. The CDR3 reads CSPLKVGSYEQYF. The CDR3 DNA is TGCAGCCCACTGAAAGTTGGCTCCTACGAGCAGTACTTC.